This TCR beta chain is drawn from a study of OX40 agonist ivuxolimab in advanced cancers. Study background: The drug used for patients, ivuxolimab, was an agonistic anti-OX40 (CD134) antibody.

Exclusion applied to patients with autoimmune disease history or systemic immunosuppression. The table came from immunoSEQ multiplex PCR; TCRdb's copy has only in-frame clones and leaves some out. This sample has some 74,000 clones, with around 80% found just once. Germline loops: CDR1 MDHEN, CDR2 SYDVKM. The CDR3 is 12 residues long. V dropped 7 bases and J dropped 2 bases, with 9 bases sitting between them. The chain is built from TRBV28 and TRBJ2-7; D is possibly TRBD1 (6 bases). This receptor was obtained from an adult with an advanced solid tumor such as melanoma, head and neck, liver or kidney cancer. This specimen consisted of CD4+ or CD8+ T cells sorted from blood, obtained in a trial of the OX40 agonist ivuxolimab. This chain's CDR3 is CASTQGPYEQYF. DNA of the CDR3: TGTGCCAGCACCCAGGGGCCCTACGAGCAGTACTTC.